Presented here are 32 T cell receptor beta chains from one specimen sequenced in a study of blood T cell repertoires in COVID-19. Using immunoSEQ multiplex PCR, the repertoire was profiled, and TCRdb retains in-frame clones only, with some absent. The sample holds around 260,000 clones, 75% to 90% seen once. Sequenced input: peripheral blood. Every receptor here comes from a woman in her twenties or thirties with active or convalescent COVID-19.

The V gene is TRBV9, the J gene TRBJ1-6; tentative D call: TRBD1 (6 bases). This CDR3 comprises 14 residues. Germline V gene sequence: CDR1 SGDLS, CDR2 YYNGEE. V lost 1 base and J 7 bases, leaving 9 bases between the germline ends. The CDR3 region has the DNA TGTGCCAGCAGCGTACAGGGGCGGAATTCACCCCTCCACTTT. Its protein is CASSVQGRNSPLHF.

V usage is TRBV2 and J usage is TRBJ1-5; D call uncertain. Germline values: CDR1 SNHLY, CDR2 FYNNEI. The CDR3 runs 14 residues. V was pared by 10 bases and J by 0 bases, with 13 bases between. CDR3 bases: TGTGCCACCAGGTTTGACAATAGCAATCAGCCCCAGCATTTT. This sequence encodes CATRFDNSNQPQHF.

The count of this clone is one. The chain uses TRBV28 and TRBJ1-2, with 7 bases aligning to TRBD1. The germline V gene encodes CDR1 MDHEN and CDR2 SYDVKM. The CDR3 is 17 residues long. The junction had 13 bases not matched to a gene; V was cut back by 6 bases and J by 0 bases. In DNA, the CDR3 is TGTGCCAGCAGCCCTAACCCTAGGACAGGTTCTAACTATGGCTACACCTTC. Protein sequence: CASSPNPRTGSNYGYTF.

The chain couples TRBV19 to TRBJ1-2; no firm D call. The germline V gene has CDR1 LNHDA and CDR2 SQIVND (reference sequence). The CDR3 extends over 12 amino acids. The ends were cut back, 5 bases at V and 8 bases at J, with 12 bases in the middle. The CDR3 here is CASSREDWGYTF. The CDR3 coding sequence is TGTGCCAGTAGTCGGGAAGACTGGGGCTACACCTTC.

Only a few counts were recorded for this clone. The same CDR3 is also encoded by other DNA sequences in this sample. The CDR3 sequence: CASSFAENTEAFF. The CDR3 DNA follows: TGTGCCAGCAGTTTTGCGGAGAACACTGAAGCTTTCTTT. The chain employs TRBV12-3 or TRBV12-4 and TRBJ1-1; no firm D call. The length of the CDR3 is 13 residues. V lost 3 bases and J 1 base, leaving 6 bases between the germline ends.

The V call is TRBV18, the J call TRBJ2-3; 10 positions match TRBD1. J lost 4 bases, V lost 6 bases, and 7 bases had no gene match. The CDR3 extends over 15 amino acids. The germline V gene encodes CDR1 KGHSH and CDR2 LQKENI. The CDR3, as DNA: TGTGCCAGCTCGGCCGGGACAGGGGTGGCAGATACGCAGTATTTT. It yields the protein CASSAGTGVADTQYF.

This clone was picked up a small number of times. The genes are TRBV15 and TRBJ1-2; 8 bases match TRBD1. V was clipped by 5 bases and J by 1 base; unmatched bases: 21. The CDR3 sequence is 20 residues long. CDR1 is LNHNV and CDR2 is YYDKDF in the germline V gene (reference sequence). The CDR3 DNA reads TGTGCCACCAGCTCCCCCAGGGGGCGCTCTTCCCCCCCCTTTAACTATGGCTACACCTTC. This sequence encodes CATSSPRGRSSPPFNYGYTF.

This chain connects TRBV19 to TRBJ1-2, with D unclear. The CDR3 covers 14 residues. Germline V gene data show CDR1 as LNHDA and CDR2 as SQIVND (reference sequence). Between the trimmed V and J ends, which lost 6 bases and 4 bases, there was a span of 15 bases. CDR3: CASSPLENFYGYTF. The CDR3 coding sequence is TGTGCCAGTAGCCCTCTTGAGAACTTCTATGGCTACACCTTC.

The J gene is TRBJ2-1, the V gene TRBV27, with D perhaps matching TRBD1 (6 bases). With 6 bases removed from V and 0 bases from J, the gap between germline ends came to 12 bases. CDR3 length: 15 residues. Germline CDR1 is MNHEY and CDR2 is SMNVEV (reference sequence). CDR3 sequence (DNA): TGTGCCAGCAGCCGAAACAGGGTCTCCTACAATGAGCAGTTCTTC. Translating it yields CASSRNRVSYNEQFF.

This clone was seen once. The chain links TRBV7-2 to TRBJ2-1, with 15 positions matching TRBD2. The length of the CDR3 is 15 residues. With V trimmed by 6 bases and J by 6 bases, 3 bases remained unmatched. Germline V gene lookup returns CDR1 SGHTA and CDR2 FQGNSA. The CDR3 loop is CASRGLAGGGNEQFF. In DNA, the CDR3 is TGTGCCAGCAGGGGACTAGCGGGGGGCGGCAATGAGCAGTTCTTC.

The chain recombines TRBV15 with TRBJ2-7; possibly TRBD1 for D (6 bases). CDR1 LNHNV and CDR2 YYDKDF come from the germline V gene (reference sequence). The CDR3 runs to 17 residues. V was shortened by 1 base and J by 4 bases, with 20 bases between the two germline ends. This CDR3 is CATSRGNRGHIPYEQYF. The CDR3 nucleotides are TGTGCCACCAGCAGAGGGAACCGGGGACACATTCCATACGAGCAGTACTTC. Complete variable domain (other parts from reference TRBV15 and TRBJ2-7): DAMVIQNPRYQVTQFGKPVTLSCSQTLNHNVMYWYQQKSSQAPKLLFHYYDKDFNNEADTPDNFQSRRPNTSFCFLDIRSPGLGDTAMYLCATSRGNRGHIPYEQYFGPGTRLTVT.

This sequence joins TRBV30 and TRBJ1-2; D is possibly TRBD1 (6 bases). CDR3 size: 12 residues. V shed 2 bases and J shed 8 bases, with 12 bases lying between them. CDR1 and CDR2 (germline): GTSNPN, SVGIG (reference sequence). Written as DNA, the CDR3 is TGTGCCTGGAGTTCCACAGGGTTCGGCTACACCTTC. This encodes CAWSSTGFGYTF.

The chain uses TRBV5-1 and TRBJ2-1; 11 bases match TRBD2. The germline V gene encodes CDR1 SGHRS and CDR2 YFSETQ. J gave up 5 bases and V 1 base, and 8 bases lay outside the gene matches. This CDR3 has 17 amino acids. DNA of the CDR3: TGCGCCAGCAGCTTGCGGGTTAGCGGGGGGGCCAACAATGAGCAGTTCTTC. Encoded protein: CASSLRVSGGANNEQFF.

This chain joins TRBV30 and TRBJ1-4, with 10 bases aligning to TRBD1. Germline V gene sequence: CDR1 GTSNPN, CDR2 SVGIG (reference sequence). The junction had 13 bases not matched to a gene; V was cut back by 5 bases and J by 10 bases. The CDR3 length is 15 residues. The CDR3 nucleotides read TGTGCCTGGGACAATTCAAATCGGGACAGGGGAAAACTGTTTTTT. The encoded protein is CAWDNSNRDRGKLFF. Full variable domain (outside the CDR3, taken from reference TRBV30 and TRBJ1-4): SQTIHQWPATLVQPVGSPLSLECTVEGTSNPNLYWYRQAAGRGLQLLFYSVGIGQISSEVPQNLSASRPQDRQFILSSKKLLLSDSGFYLCAWDNSNRDRGKLFFGSGTQLSVL.

The rearrangement uses TRBV5-1 and TRBJ1-1; 7 nucleotides match TRBD1. J lost 4 bases, V lost 4 bases, and 7 bases had no gene match. The CDR3 contains 14 residues. CDR1 is SGHRS and CDR2 is YFSETQ in the germline V gene. This CDR3 is CASSATGTSTEAFF. CDR3 in DNA: TGCGCCAGCAGCGCGACAGGGACCAGCACTGAAGCTTTCTTT. The full variable domain, with the rest looked up from reference TRBV5-1 and TRBJ1-1, is KAGVTQTPRYLIKTRGQQVTLSCSPISGHRSVSWYQQTPGQGLQFLFEYFSETQRNKGNFPGRFSGRQFSNSRSEMNVSTLELGDSALYLCASSATGTSTEAFFGQGTRLTVV.

The V and J genes are TRBV5-5 and TRBJ2-7; a possible D gene is TRBD2 (5 bases). V dropped 2 bases and J dropped 0 bases, with 6 bases sitting between them. CDR3 length: 13 residues. CDR1 is SGHKS and CDR2 is YYEKEE in the germline V gene (reference sequence). The CDR3 protein is CASSFGISYEQYF. DNA for the CDR3: TGTGCCAGCAGCTTCGGGATCTCCTACGAGCAGTACTTC.

CDR3 loop: CASSPRQGRSGYTF. CDR3 DNA: TGTGCCAGCAGCCCCAGACAGGGTCGTAGTGGCTACACCTTC. This chain joins TRBV5-6 and TRBJ1-2; 7 nucleotides agree with TRBD1. Germline CDR1 and CDR2: SGHDT and YYEEEE. The CDR3 totals 14 residues. V shed 4 bases, J shed 7 bases, and the junction held 10 bases outside the gene matches.

The chain employs TRBV5-1 and TRBJ2-3, with D perhaps TRBD2 (7 bases). The CDR3 runs 13 residues. Looked up from germline, CDR1 is SGHRS and CDR2 is YFSETQ. The V end was cut by 4 bases, the J end by 4 bases, with 10 bases between. The CDR3 sequence is CASSGGGADTQYF. Written as DNA, the CDR3 is TGCGCCAGCAGCGGAGGGGGGGCAGATACGCAGTATTTT.

The V and J genes are TRBV28 and TRBJ1-4; 10 bases align to TRBD1. Germline CDR1 MDHEN, CDR2 SYDVKM. V lost 2 bases, J lost 7 bases, and 4 bases stayed unmatched. This CDR3 is built from 15 residues. This chain's CDR3 is CASSLTGQGSEKLFF. The CDR3 coding sequence is TGTGCCAGCAGTTTAACGGGACAGGGGTCTGAAAAACTGTTTTTT.

This sequence joins TRBV10-3 and TRBJ2-2; D is possibly TRBD1 (6 bases). This CDR3 is built from 14 residues. Germline V gene sequence: CDR1 ENHRY, CDR2 SYGVKD. The V and J ends lost 11 bases and 0 bases respectively, with 13 bases between them. The CDR3 sequence is CASKGQSNTGELFF. The CDR3 nucleotides read TGTGCCTCAAAAGGACAGTCGAACACCGGGGAGCTGTTTTTT.

Worth noting for this clone: Other DNA sequences within the sample encode an identical CDR3. V and J are TRBV28 and TRBJ1-1; D call uncertain. This CDR3 has 13 amino acids. Germline CDR1 is MDHEN and CDR2 is SYDVKM. V was shortened by 3 bases and J by 1 base, with 6 bases between the two germline ends. The CDR3 spells CASSFRGNTEAFF. Here the CDR3 DNA reads TGTGCCAGCAGTTTCCGGGGGAACACTGAAGCTTTCTTT.

This chain connects TRBV28 to TRBJ2-2, with TRBD1 identical over 7 bases. The germline V gene encodes CDR1 MDHEN and CDR2 SYDVKM. This CDR3 region has 15 residues. With V trimmed by 3 bases and J by 4 bases, 5 bases remained unmatched. CDR3 sequence (DNA): TGTGCCAGCAGTTTCCTCAGGGGGTCCACCGGGGAGCTGTTTTTT. It specifies CASSFLRGSTGELFF.

The chain employs TRBV27 and TRBJ2-3, with a tentative D call TRBD2 (5 bases). The length of the CDR3 is 11 residues. Germline-derived CDR1 and CDR2 are MNHEY and SMNVEV (reference sequence). V gave up 7 bases and J gave up 6 bases, with 8 bases separating them. Written as DNA, the CDR3 is TGTGCCAGCACCCGAGGGGATACGCAGTATTTT. This sequence encodes CASTRGDTQYF.

This chain links TRBV6-2 or TRBV6-3 with TRBJ2-3, with 11 bases identical to TRBD2. Trimming at V came to 0 bases and at J to 8 bases, leaving 1 base not matched to a gene. The CDR3 covers 14 residues. CDR1 and CDR2 (germline): MNHEY, SVGEGT. The CDR3 DNA follows: TGTGCCAGCAGTTACTCGGGGACTAGCGGTACGCAGTATTTT. Translated: CASSYSGTSGTQYF.

This chain links TRBV19 with TRBJ2-2; 9 nucleotides match TRBD2. The CDR3 consists of 15 residues. J was trimmed by 4 bases and V by 8 bases; bases with no gene match: 8. Germline CDR1 and CDR2: LNHDA and SQIVND (reference sequence). The CDR3: CASRGAGGPTGELFF. As DNA, the CDR3 is TGTGCCAGTCGGGGTGCGGGGGGGCCCACCGGGGAGCTGTTTTTT.

The rearrangement links TRBV27 to TRBJ1-2, with 11 nucleotides matching TRBD1. The CDR3 length is 14 residues. The germline V gene has CDR1 MNHEY and CDR2 SMNVEV (reference sequence). The V segment lost 5 bases and the J segment 4 bases; nucleotides outside the gene matches: 3. The CDR3 loop reads CASSRTGGGYGYTF. The CDR3, as DNA: TGTGCCAGCAGTCGGACAGGGGGCGGCTATGGCTACACCTTC.

The chain has TRBV6-5 and TRBJ2-3, with a possible D match to TRBD2 (7 bases). The CDR3 covers 14 residues. With 4 bases removed from V and 6 bases from J, the gap between germline ends came to 14 bases. Germline CDR1 is MNHEY and CDR2 is SVGAGI. The CDR3 DNA follows: TGTGCCAGCAGTTCGAGGGGGGAGGGGGATACGCAGTATTTT. Encoded protein: CASSSRGEGDTQYF.

The chain has TRBV12-3 or TRBV12-4 and TRBJ1-6, with D perhaps matching TRBD1 (5 bases). CDR3 length: 12 amino acids. V was shortened by 1 base and J by 13 bases, with 8 bases between the two germline ends. CDR3 protein: CASSLVGGPLHF. In DNA form, the CDR3 reads TGTGCCAGCAGTTTAGTGGGGGGGCCCCTCCACTTT.

This clone was found a few times. The V call is TRBV18, the J call TRBJ1-4; the D is unclear. The CDR3 has 15 amino acids. Trimming took 3 bases from V and 4 from J, leaving 12 bases between them. Germline assignment: CDR1 KGHSH and CDR2 LQKENI. The CDR3 protein is CASSPRGFRNEKLFF. The CDR3 coding sequence is TGTGCCAGCTCACCTCGCGGTTTCCGTAATGAAAAACTGTTTTTT. Drawing the rest from reference TRBV18 and TRBJ1-4, the complete variable domain is NAGVMQNPRHLVRRRGQEARLRCSPMKGHSHVYWYRQLPEEGLKFMVYLQKENIIDESGMPKERFSAEFPKEGPSILRIQQVVRGDSAAYFCASSPRGFRNEKLFFGSGTQLSVL.

The chain combines TRBV4-2 with TRBJ1-1; D is unresolved. Germline V gene lookup returns CDR1 LGHNA and CDR2 YNFKEQ. V lost 6 bases, J lost 4 bases, and 18 bases lay in between. This CDR3 has 15 residues. CDR3 bases: TGTGCCAGCAGTCAATTCGGACTGAACCCCACTGAAGCTTTCTTT. Amino acids: CASSQFGLNPTEAFF.

The chain uses TRBV24-1 and TRBJ1-2; maybe TRBD1 (6 bases). Germline values: CDR1 KGHDR, CDR2 SFDVKD. The CDR3 runs to 17 residues. V dropped 2 bases and J dropped 1 base, with 16 bases sitting between them. This CDR3 is CATSDSTGEGFNYGYTF. CDR3 sequence (DNA): TGTGCCACCAGTGATTCGACAGGCGAGGGGTTTAACTATGGCTACACCTTC.

The rearrangement uses TRBV11-1 and TRBJ1-1, with a tentative D call TRBD1 (5 bases). The V end was cut by 7 bases, the J end by 0 bases, with 15 bases between. CDR3 length equals 15 residues. Germline V lookup: CDR1 SGHAT, CDR2 FQDESV (reference sequence). CDR3 DNA: TGTGCCAGCACCCCCGGTCAGGGCGTGAACACTGAAGCTTTCTTT. Protein sequence: CASTPGQGVNTEAFF.